This is a list of T cell receptor beta chains from one sample in a study of early T cells in non-severe SARS-CoV-2 infection. Each CDR3 protein is one row after TCRdb ran MiXCR on the 5' RACE reads. The sample lists 55,000 to 75,000 distinct CDR3 sequences, roughly 10% occurring once. Sample: whole blood. These receptors originate from an adult who was a healthcare worker with PCR-confirmed SARS-CoV-2 infection or an uninfected control (not recorded which). The CDR3 runs from the conserved cysteine through the conserved F or W. A D gene is named only where the DNA matches it firmly. Rows may omit the clone size; those that give it use once, few, many or a size class.

D	size	V	J	CDR3	DNA
-	-	TRBV4-3	TRBJ2-1	CASSPSRGFDEQFF	TGCGCCAGCAGCCCGAGCAGGGGATTCGATGAGCAGTTCTTC
-	many	TRBV20-1	TRBJ2-3	CSARDQGYFTDTQYF	TGCAGTGCTAGAGATCAGGGCTACTTTACAGATACGCAGTATTTT
-	-	TRBV4-1	TRBJ1-2	CASSQAPDTNYGYTF	TGCGCCAGCAGCCAAGCGCCGGACACTAACTATGGCTACACCTTC
-	many	TRBV20-1	TRBJ2-1	CSAGRGPSYNEQFF	TGCAGTGCCGGACGGGGGCCGTCCTACAATGAGCAGTTCTTC
-	few	TRBV7-8	TRBJ2-2	CASTRPGQNTGELFF	TGTGCCAGCACGAGACCGGGACAAAACACCGGGGAGCTGTTTTTT
TRBD1	-	TRBV6-2/TRBV6-3	TRBJ2-4	CASSYPDRGQAKNIQYF	TGTGCCAGCAGTTACCCCGACAGGGGGCAAGCCAAAAACATTCAGTACTTC
TRBD2	-	TRBV6-5	TRBJ2-7	CASSSNPGLAGVVYEQYF	TGTGCCAGCAGTTCCAACCCCGGACTAGCGGGAGTAGTGTACGAGCAGTACTTC
-	many	TRBV12-3/TRBV12-4	TRBJ1-2	CASRSTPGPGGYTF	TGTGCCAGCCGATCCACACCCGGGCCGGGAGGCTACACCTTC
TRBD1	-	TRBV7-2	TRBJ1-1	CASSRQGITEAFF	TGTGCCAGCAGCCGACAGGGGATCACTGAAGCTTTCTTT
-	-	TRBV7-6	TRBJ2-1	CASSPITGGDSAGEQFF	TGTGCCAGCAGCCCGATTACCGGTGGGGACTCTGCTGGTGAGCAGTTCTTC
-	few	TRBV18	TRBJ2-7	CASSPPLFTYEQYF	TGTGCCAGCTCACCACCGTTATTTACCTACGAGCAGTACTTC
-	few	TRBV10-1	TRBJ2-1	CATNDPGMNEQFF	TGCGCCACCAATGACCCGGGCATGAATGAGCAGTTCTTC
TRBD2	-	TRBV9	TRBJ2-5	CASSAGTSLGETQYF	TGTGCCAGCAGCGCCGGGACTAGTTTGGGTGAGACCCAGTACTTC
-	-	TRBV19	TRBJ1-5	CASSIGANSNQPQHF	TGTGCCAGTAGTATTGGGGCGAACAGCAATCAGCCCCAGCATTTT